The following is a TCR beta chain sequence with its context. Its antigen is undetermined. This specimen comes from a study of vaccination effects on CD4 cells after COVID-19. Study summary: Relative to the second dose, post-vaccine samples were obtained a median of 72 days later. PBMC cultures contained two million cells per well, approximately 10 IU/ml IL-2 and around 9.3 ug/ml peptides.

TCRdb's table, derived via immunoSEQ multiplex PCR, lists solely in-frame clones and lacks some. The sample lists more than 60,000 clones, 74% occurring once. Study-level points and caveats: Clones arising from infection and from vaccination showed marked clonal contraction late after vaccination.

Cultured cells yielded isolated CD4+ T cells after 10 days. Of the BNT162b2 and mRNA-1273 vaccines, participants received two doses of one or the other. The CDR3 totals 16 residues. CDR1 and CDR2 (germline): MNHEY, SMNVEV (reference sequence). The V gene lost 3 bases and the J gene lost 4 bases, with 17 bases spanning the gap. The V and J genes are TRBV27 and TRBJ2-3, with a possible D match to TRBD1 (6 bases). The clonotype originates from a human donor who received a COVID-19 vaccine. The source was CD4+ T cells from PBMCs cultured without peptide, collected after COVID-19 vaccination. CDR3 DNA sequence: TGTGCCAGCAGTTTCCCCGGCGGACAGAAGTCAGATACGCAGTATTTT. Amino acids: CASSFPGGQKSDTQYF.